A selection of T cell receptor beta chains follows, all from one sample in a study of shared clonotypes between healthy human individuals. Clones were sequenced by immunoSEQ multiplex PCR, and TCRdb holds only the in-frame ones, with some missing. The table lists about 2 million clones, 95% of them singletons. Sequences were obtained from naive CD4+ T cells sorted from blood. The receptors originated from a man between 18 and 35 years old in good health. Both conserved end residues are part of each CDR3. The order of the fields is V gene, D gene, clone size, J gene, CDR3 protein, CDR3 DNA. The D gene is left open where the match is weak. Some rows have no size entry. The others give once, few or many, or a class for an expanded clone.

V: TRBV19
D: -
size: -
J: TRBJ1-2
CDR3: CASSIPGFDYGYTF
DNA: TGTGCCAGTTCGATCCCAGGGTTCGACTATGGCTACACCTTC

V: TRBV5-1
D: -
size: -
J: TRBJ1-3
CDR3: CASSLDFGNTIYF
DNA: TGCGCCAGCAGCCTGGACTTCGGAAACACCATATATTTT

V: TRBV28
D: -
size: -
J: TRBJ2-5
CDR3: CASSGSFQETQYF
DNA: TGTGCCAGCAGTGGATCTTTCCAAGAGACCCAGTACTTC

V: TRBV11-2
D: -
size: once
J: TRBJ2-1
CDR3: CASSLDKTLANEQFF
DNA: TGTGCCAGCAGCTTAGATAAAACCCTAGCGAATGAGCAGTTCTTC

V: TRBV7-8
D: -
size: -
J: TRBJ1-5
CDR3: CASSLASGGNNQPQHF
DNA: TGTGCCAGCAGCTTAGCGTCCGGGGGGAATAATCAGCCCCAGCATTTT

V: TRBV7-6
D: -
size: once
J: TRBJ2-1
CDR3: CASSRSPGDSWNEQFF
DNA: TGTGCCAGCAGCCGAAGTCCGGGGGATTCATGGAATGAGCAGTTCTTC

V: TRBV6-1
D: -
size: -
J: TRBJ1-5
CDR3: CASSVRGTGRGYSNQPQHF
DNA: TGTGCCAGCAGTGTAAGGGGTACAGGTAGGGGATATAGCAATCAGCCCCAGCATTTT

V: TRBV5-1
D: -
size: -
J: TRBJ2-3
CDR3: CASRPVEDTQYF
DNA: TGCGCCAGCAGGCCCGTGGAGGATACGCAGTATTTT

V: TRBV7-6
D: TRBD1
size: -
J: TRBJ1-1
CDR3: CASSIPRDRPNTEAFF
DNA: TGTGCCAGCAGCATACCGCGGGACAGACCGAACACTGAAGCTTTCTTT

V: TRBV28
D: TRBD1
size: -
J: TRBJ1-2
CDR3: CASSLKSGGTGNYGYTF
DNA: TGTGCCAGCAGTCTTAAAAGTGGGGGGACAGGGAACTATGGCTACACCTTC

V: TRBV5-1
D: -
size: -
J: TRBJ2-4
CDR3: CASSLAGTDIQYF
DNA: TGCGCCAGCAGCTTGGCAGGGACGGACATTCAGTACTTC

V: TRBV5-1
D: TRBD1
size: -
J: TRBJ2-5
CDR3: CASTTGTGGETQYF
DNA: TGCGCCAGCACCACCGGGACAGGGGGAGAGACCCAGTACTTC

V: TRBV18
D: TRBD1
size: -
J: TRBJ1-2
CDR3: CASSPPGQNLYGYTF
DNA: TGTGCCAGCTCACCGCCGGGACAGAACCTCTATGGCTACACCTTC

V: TRBV2
D: -
size: -
J: TRBJ1-2
CDR3: CASSAGFNYGYTF
DNA: TGTGCCAGCAGTGCGGGGTTTAACTATGGCTACACCTTC

V: TRBV5-1
D: -
size: -
J: TRBJ2-3
CDR3: CASSLEDIGADTQYF
DNA: TGCGCCAGCAGCTTGGAAGACATAGGGGCAGATACGCAGTATTTT

V: TRBV18
D: -
size: -
J: TRBJ1-1
CDR3: CASSPTLNTEAFF
DNA: TGTGCCAGCTCACCAACATTGAACACTGAAGCTTTCTTT

V: TRBV11-2
D: TRBD1
size: -
J: TRBJ2-2
CDR3: CASSPVRGRNTGELFF
DNA: TGTGCCAGCAGCCCCGTCAGGGGGCGAAACACCGGGGAGCTGTTTTTT

V: TRBV4-1
D: TRBD1
size: -
J: TRBJ1-3
CDR3: CASSQEPGQNTIYF
DNA: TGCGCCAGCAGCCAGGAACCGGGACAGAACACCATATATTTT

V: TRBV7-2
D: -
size: -
J: TRBJ2-1
CDR3: CASSFSRNEQFF
DNA: TGTGCCAGCAGCTTTTCTCGGAATGAGCAGTTCTTC

V: TRBV18
D: TRBD1
size: -
J: TRBJ1-2
CDR3: CASSRDRGRGGYTF
DNA: TGTGCCAGCTCGCGAGACAGGGGGCGAGGTGGCTACACCTTC

V: TRBV4-1
D: TRBD2
size: -
J: TRBJ2-2
CDR3: CASSHPGTESSGRTGELFF
DNA: TGCGCCAGCAGCCACCCCGGGACGGAGAGTAGCGGGAGGACCGGGGAGCTGTTTTTT

V: TRBV30
D: -
size: -
J: TRBJ2-1
CDR3: CAWSLNSQEQFF
DNA: TGTGCCTGGAGTTTAAATAGCCAGGAGCAGTTCTTC

V: TRBV2
D: -
size: -
J: TRBJ2-5
CDR3: CASSVVPGAGTQYF
DNA: TGTGCCAGCAGTGTCGTGCCGGGGGCGGGGACCCAGTACTTC

V: TRBV11-2
D: TRBD1
size: -
J: TRBJ1-6
CDR3: CASSARQGSNSPLHF
DNA: TGTGCCAGCAGCGCACGACAGGGCAGTAATTCACCCCTCCACTTT

V: TRBV2
D: -
size: -
J: TRBJ1-1
CDR3: CASSEDRGSINTEAFF
DNA: TGTGCCAGCAGTGAAGATAGGGGCAGCATAAACACTGAAGCTTTCTTT

V: TRBV5-1
D: -
size: -
J: TRBJ1-4
CDR3: CASSPLGGSEKLFF
DNA: TGCGCCAGCAGCCCCCTAGGGGGTAGTGAAAAACTGTTTTTT

V: TRBV18
D: -
size: once
J: TRBJ2-7
CDR3: CASSDEQGYEQYF
DNA: TGTGCCAGCTCAGACGAGCAGGGCTACGAGCAGTACTTC

V: TRBV5-1
D: -
size: -
J: TRBJ1-3
CDR3: CASSLLGISGNTIYF
DNA: TGCGCCAGCAGCTTGCTGGGGATCTCTGGAAACACCATATATTTT

V: TRBV30
D: -
size: -
J: TRBJ2-7
CDR3: CAWTLDGSYEQYF
DNA: TGTGCCTGGACCCTGGACGGCTCCTACGAGCAGTACTTC

V: TRBV15
D: TRBD2
size: once
J: TRBJ2-1
CDR3: CATSKIRGEKYNEQFF
DNA: TGTGCCACCAGCAAAATACGGGGGGAGAAGTACAATGAGCAGTTCTTC

V: TRBV13
D: TRBD1
size: -
J: TRBJ1-2
CDR3: CASSQPGQGYGYTF
DNA: TGTGCCAGCAGCCAACCGGGACAGGGCTATGGCTACACCTTC

V: TRBV2
D: -
size: -
J: TRBJ1-4
CDR3: CASRKDFNEKLFF
DNA: TGTGCCAGCAGGAAGGACTTTAATGAAAAACTGTTTTTT

V: TRBV4-1
D: -
size: -
J: TRBJ1-2
CDR3: CASSLGDNNYGYTF
DNA: TGCGCCAGCAGCCTAGGGGACAATAACTATGGCTACACCTTC

V: TRBV7-2
D: -
size: -
J: TRBJ2-2
CDR3: CASSLIYGTLQGGELFF
DNA: TGTGCCAGCAGCTTAATTTACGGGACACTCCAGGGCGGGGAGCTGTTTTTT

V: TRBV5-1
D: TRBD2
size: -
J: TRBJ2-7
CDR3: CASSRTSGYEQYF
DNA: TGCGCCAGCAGCCGGACTAGCGGGTACGAGCAGTACTTC

V: TRBV6-5
D: -
size: -
J: TRBJ1-2
CDR3: CASSYSGRGTYGYTF
DNA: TGTGCCAGCAGTTACTCCGGCAGGGGAACTTATGGCTACACCTTC

V: TRBV5-1
D: -
size: -
J: TRBJ2-1
CDR3: CASSLLLGFYNEQFF
DNA: TGCGCCAGCAGCTTGTTACTAGGTTTTTACAATGAGCAGTTCTTC